What follows are 32 T cell receptor beta chains derived from one specimen sequenced in a study of beta chain features in type 1 diabetes. Study findings and constraints: Shorter TCRB CDR3s, moderately but significantly so, were found in Type 1 diabetes patients in all four CD4+ subsets.

These receptors' antigens are unknown. The entirety of the isolated RNA underwent reverse transcription, so expressed TCRB transcripts were sequenced. Generated by immunoSEQ multiplex PCR, the TCRdb table keeps only in-frame clones and is missing some. This sample yields some 250,000 clones, of which roughly 10% are seen a single time; around 0.018% belongs to the top ten. Sequenced material: naive CD4+ T cells from blood. Every receptor here comes from a man younger than 45 with type 1 diabetes.

This clone was observed a few times. Here the CDR3 DNA reads TGTGCCAGCAGCCTAGCGCGGGGGTCTGGCTACACCTTC. Protein sequence: CASSLARGSGYTF. The chain is built from TRBV14 and TRBJ1-2, with TRBD1 as a possible D gene (5 bases). Trimming took off 4 bases at V and 7 bases at J, with 13 bases between the two ends. This CDR3 region has 13 residues. Germline V gives CDR1 SGHDN, CDR2 FVKESK.

There are a few counts of this clone. The chain carries TRBV7-2 and TRBJ2-1; 8 nucleotides align to TRBD2. J was trimmed by 8 bases and V by 1 base; bases with no gene match: 7. This CDR3 contains 15 residues. The germline CDR1 and CDR2 sequences are SGHTA and FQGNSA. The CDR3 nucleotides are TGTGCCAGCAGCTTAGGGGTAGCGGGGTGGTATGAGCAGTTCTTC. Residues: CASSLGVAGWYEQFF.

This clone was detected a few times. The chain employs TRBV2 and TRBJ1-2; TRBD1 aligns across 8 bases. The V gene end was trimmed by 8 bases and the J gene end by 4 bases; junction bases not matched to a gene: 12. The germline CDR1 and CDR2 sequences are SNHLY and FYNNEI. The CDR3 is 15 amino acids. The CDR3 DNA reads TGTGCCAGCCGTAGAACCGGACAGGGCTCCTATGGCTACACCTTC. Protein sequence: CASRRTGQGSYGYTF.

The chain is built from TRBV11-1 and TRBJ2-3; 8 bases align to TRBD2. CDR1 and CDR2 (germline): SGHAT, FQDESV (reference sequence). The CDR3 has 16 residues. J lost 1 base, V lost 5 bases, and 8 bases had no gene match. For the CDR3, the DNA is TGTGCCAGCAGCCTCCGGAATAGCGGGGGCACAGATACGCAGTATTTT. Residues: CASSLRNSGGTDTQYF. Drawing the rest from reference TRBV11-1 and TRBJ2-3, the complete variable domain is EAEVAQSPRYKITEKSQAVAFWCDPISGHATLYWYRQILGQGPELLVQFQDESVVDDSQLPKDRFSAERLKGVDSTLKIQPAELGDSAMYLCASSLRNSGGTDTQYFGPGTRLTVL.

The chain carries TRBV5-8 and TRBJ2-5; 14 positions match TRBD2. Germline CDR1 is SGHTS and CDR2 is YDEGEE. Losses at the gene ends were 3 bases for V and 1 base for J; bases not matched to a gene: 2. This CDR3 has 16 amino acids. CDR3 sequence: CASSWGTSGGQETQYF. The CDR3 coding sequence is TGTGCCAGCAGCTGGGGGACTAGCGGGGGCCAAGAGACCCAGTACTTC.

This clone has a handful of counts. The rearrangement links TRBV7-9 to TRBJ2-5, with D perhaps matching TRBD2 (5 bases). The CDR3 contains 15 residues. Germline CDR1 and CDR2: SEHNR and FQNEAQ (reference sequence). Deletions cut 5 bases from V and 5 bases from J, with 18 bases between. The CDR3 loop reads CASSQAEFFGETQYF. The CDR3 nucleotides read TGTGCCAGCAGCCAAGCGGAGTTTTTCGGGGAGACCCAGTACTTC.

This clone was counted between two and nine times. The chain is built from TRBV5-1 and TRBJ2-5; D not certain. Germline CDR1 is SGHRS and CDR2 is YFSETQ. V was cut by 2 bases and J by 0 bases, with 5 bases left in between. This CDR3 contains 13 residues. CDR3: CASSFGYQETQYF. The CDR3 region has the DNA TGCGCCAGCAGCTTCGGGTACCAAGAGACCCAGTACTTC.

The chain carries TRBV9 and TRBJ2-7; 7 positions match TRBD1. CDR1 SGDLS and CDR2 YYNGEE come from the germline V gene. With V trimmed by 1 base and J by 3 bases, 4 bases remained unmatched. This CDR3 comprises 14 residues. CDR3 amino acids: CASSVHQGDYEQYF. The CDR3 DNA reads as TGTGCCAGCAGCGTACATCAGGGGGACTACGAGCAGTACTTC.

The chain couples TRBV6-1 to TRBJ2-2; maybe TRBD2 (6 bases). The CDR3 spans 15 residues. The V gene's germline CDR1 is MNHNS and CDR2 SASEGT. The V and J ends lost 3 bases and 6 bases respectively, with 14 bases between them. The CDR3 DNA is TGTGCCAGCAGTGAGCCCGGCCGGAGGGCCGGGGAGCTGTTTTTT. Protein sequence: CASSEPGRRAGELFF.

Only a few counts were recorded for this clone. The rearrangement uses TRBV11-2 and TRBJ2-4, with D tentatively TRBD2 (6 bases). Per the germline V gene, CDR1 is SGHAT and CDR2 is FQNNGV. V was clipped by 2 bases and J by 7 bases, with 9 bases between them. CDR3 size: 13 residues. The CDR3 loop reads CASSLLRGNIQYF. The CDR3 region has the DNA TGTGCCAGCAGCTTACTTCGGGGGAACATTCAGTACTTC.

This rearrangement joins TRBV28 to TRBJ2-7; 7 nucleotides align to TRBD1. The CDR3 consists of 15 residues. Germline CDR1 and CDR2: MDHEN and SYDVKM. J gave up 0 bases and V 4 bases, and 6 bases lay outside the gene matches. This chain's CDR3 is CASSSAGTDSYEQYF. CDR3 nucleotide sequence: TGTGCCAGCAGTTCAGCCGGGACAGACTCCTACGAGCAGTACTTC.

The V and J genes are TRBV4-1 and TRBJ2-1; TRBD2 agrees at 9 bases. The germline CDR1 and CDR2 sequences are MGHRA and YSYEKL. This CDR3 contains 16 residues. J gave up 1 base and V 3 bases, and 4 bases lay outside the gene matches. The CDR3 sequence: CASSQRGGRSYNEQFF. CDR3 coding DNA: TGCGCCAGCAGCCAGCGGGGGGGCCGGTCCTACAATGAGCAGTTCTTC.

The chain is built from TRBV7-2 and TRBJ2-3, with 10 positions matching TRBD2. V was pared by 5 bases and J by 7 bases, with 12 bases of the junction left unmatched. The CDR3 has 16 residues. CDR1 is SGHTA, CDR2 FQGNSA, per germline. The CDR3: CASSASRTSGRYTQYF. CDR3 in DNA: TGTGCCAGCAGCGCAAGCCGGACTAGCGGCCGATATACGCAGTATTTT.

This clone was found a few times. J is TRBJ2-5 and V is TRBV7-2; no definite D call. In germline, CDR1 is SGHTA, CDR2 FQGNSA. V was pared by 1 base and J by 5 bases, with 14 bases between. The CDR3 is 15 amino acids. The CDR3 spells CASSLVGAPGETQYF. The CDR3 DNA reads as TGTGCCAGCAGCTTAGTTGGCGCCCCCGGGGAGACCCAGTACTTC.

The CDR3 bases are TGCGCCAGCAGGCCCGGCTCCTACAATGAGCAGTTCTTC. Its translation is CASRPGSYNEQFF. The chain combines TRBV5-1 with TRBJ2-1; D is unclear. The germline V and J ends were trimmed by 5 bases and 0 bases, with 6 bases remaining between them. Germline V gene data show CDR1 as SGHRS and CDR2 as YFSETQ. The CDR3 totals 13 residues.

This clone was picked up a small number of times. The chain carries TRBV9 and TRBJ2-5; TRBD1 might be the D (5 bases). Germline V gene data show CDR1 as SGDLS and CDR2 as YYNGEE. V lost 3 bases to trimming and J lost 4 bases, with 16 bases between them. The CDR3 loop spans 15 amino acids. CDR3 amino acids: CASSAGAQGRETQYF. CDR3 DNA sequence: TGTGCCAGCAGCGCTGGGGCCCAAGGACGAGAGACCCAGTACTTC.

A few counts support this clone. CDR3 residues: CASSAGGNTGELFF. CDR3 sequence (DNA): TGTGCCAGCAGCGCGGGGGGGAATACCGGGGAGCTGTTTTTT. The chain uses TRBV9 and TRBJ2-2, with TRBD2 matching 8 bases. CDR1 is SGDLS and CDR2 is YYNGEE in the germline V gene. With 3 bases clipped from V and 5 bases from J, the junction kept 3 bases outside the gene matches. The CDR3 has 14 residues. The full variable domain, its missing parts supplied by reference TRBV9 and TRBJ2-2, is DSGVTQTPKHLITATGQRVTLRCSPRSGDLSVYWYQQSLDQGLQFLIQYYNGEERAKGNILERFSAQQFPDLHSELNLSSLELGDSALYFCASSAGGNTGELFFGEGSRLTVL.

This clone has a handful of counts. The genes are TRBV28 and TRBJ1-2; possible D gene TRBD1, 6 bases. V dropped 4 bases and J dropped 3 bases, with 9 bases sitting between them. Per germline, CDR1 MDHEN and CDR2 SYDVKM. The CDR3 runs to 13 residues. The CDR3 sequence: CASSSAGDYGYTF. CDR3 coding DNA: TGTGCCAGCAGTTCGGCAGGGGACTATGGCTACACCTTC.

As for this clone: This sample also contains other DNA sequences that code for the same CDR3. The V and J genes are TRBV20-1 and TRBJ1-1; no reliable D call. CDR1 DFQATT and CDR2 SNEGSKA come from the germline V gene (reference sequence). This CDR3 has 11 amino acids. V lost 6 bases and J lost 3, with 8 bases in between. The DNA for the CDR3 is TGCAGTGCGACTGGTGACACTGAAGCTTTCTTT. Its translation: CSATGDTEAFF.

The chain joins TRBV19 to TRBJ2-5; 8 bases fit TRBD1. Trimming took 6 bases from V and 5 from J; bases not matched to a gene: 8. The germline CDR1 and CDR2 sequences are LNHDA and SQIVND (reference sequence). The CDR3 is 14 residues long. In DNA form, the CDR3 reads TGTGCCAGTAGGAGGGACAGGACCCGGGAGACCCAGTACTTC. This codes for CASRRDRTRETQYF.

In this sample, this clone turned up a few times. This rearrangement joins TRBV19 to TRBJ2-7; D call uncertain. Per the germline V gene, CDR1 is LNHDA and CDR2 is SQIVND (reference sequence). The CDR3 totals 14 residues. Trimming cost V 1 base and J 4 bases, with 11 bases left between them. The CDR3 loop is CASSIGLSRYEQYF. CDR3 DNA: TGTGCCAGTAGTATAGGTCTATCGAGGTACGAGCAGTACTTC.

The chain carries TRBV4-1 and TRBJ2-1; D might be TRBD1 (6 bases). This CDR3 has 15 residues. Germline V gives CDR1 MGHRA, CDR2 YSYEKL. V dropped 1 base and J dropped 2 bases, with 9 bases sitting between them. The CDR3 spells CASSQGTATYNEQFF. As DNA, the CDR3 is TGCGCCAGCAGCCAAGGGACAGCCACCTACAATGAGCAGTTCTTC.

The chain has TRBV7-9 and TRBJ2-1; D uncertain. The CDR3 is made up of 11 amino acids. V lost 2 bases to trimming and J lost 9 bases, with 5 bases between them. Germline CDR1 reads SEHNR; CDR2 reads FQNEAQ (reference sequence). The CDR3 region is CASSLNSEQFF. Written as DNA, the CDR3 is TGTGCCAGCAGCTTAAACTCTGAGCAGTTCTTC.

V and J are TRBV29-1 and TRBJ2-7, with 7 bases matching TRBD2. V trimming: 3 bases; J trimming: 7 bases; junction bases outside the gene matches: 6. CDR3 length equals 12 residues. Germline-derived CDR1 and CDR2 are SQVTM and ANQGSEA. In DNA, the CDR3 is TGCAGCGTTGAGCGGGAGCGGGGAGAGCAGTACTTC. Protein product: CSVERERGEQYF.

The chain uses TRBV29-1 and TRBJ1-1, with D uncertain. CDR3 size: 13 residues. The V end lost 4 bases, the J end lost 0 bases, and 9 bases lay between the germline ends. The germline V gene encodes CDR1 SQVTM and CDR2 ANQGSEA. The CDR3 spells CSVGYTLNTEAFF. CDR3 nucleotide sequence: TGCAGCGTTGGGTACACGTTGAACACTGAAGCTTTCTTT.

This clone appeared a few times. This chain connects TRBV6-6 to TRBJ1-1, with 8 positions matching TRBD1. There are 15 residues in the CDR3. The germline V gene has CDR1 MNHNY and CDR2 SVGAGI (reference sequence). With V trimmed by 4 bases and J by 2 bases, 6 bases remained unmatched. Here the CDR3 DNA reads TGTGCCAGCAGTTCACACAGGGGGACCAACACTGAAGCTTTCTTT. Translating gives CASSSHRGTNTEAFF.

A few counts support this clone. The rearrangement joins TRBV9 to TRBJ2-5; TRBD2 matches 8 bases. The CDR3 is made up of 19 amino acids. V shed 3 bases and J 2 bases; nucleotides not matched to a gene: 18. Germline lookup yields CDR1 SGDLS and CDR2 YYNGEE. The CDR3, as DNA: TGTGCCAGCAGCGACCCCCACAGCGGGGGAGTACCGGGGCAAGAGACCCAGTACTTC. This translates into CASSDPHSGGVPGQETQYF.

The table lists this clone with a few counts. CDR3 amino acids: CASSLGQGRLGNTEAFF. CDR3 DNA sequence: TGTGCCAGCAGCTTGGGTCAGGGTAGGTTAGGAAACACTGAAGCTTTCTTT. The chain is built from TRBV7-9 and TRBJ1-1, with D possibly being TRBD1 (5 bases). V lost 3 bases, J lost 2 bases, and 19 bases lay in between. In germline, CDR1 is SEHNR, CDR2 FQNEAQ (reference sequence). This CDR3 has 17 residues.

The chain employs TRBV27 and TRBJ2-7; TRBD2 matches 12 bases. V gave up 4 bases and J gave up 0 bases; unmatched junction bases: 10. From germline, CDR1 is MNHEY and CDR2 SMNVEV (reference sequence). This CDR3 is built from 18 residues. This CDR3 reads CASSSYPRTSGVSYEQYF. CDR3 nucleotides: TGTGCCAGCAGTTCATACCCCCGGACTAGCGGGGTCTCCTACGAGCAGTACTTC.

The table lists this clone with a few counts. CDR3 sequence reads: CASSLEPGQPDYGYTF. CDR3 bases: TGCGCCAGCAGCCTAGAGCCGGGACAGCCTGACTATGGCTACACCTTC. V gene TRBV4-3 combines with J gene TRBJ1-2; the match to TRBD1 covers 7 bases. The CDR3 extends over 16 amino acids. V lost 4 bases and J lost 3; bases outside the gene matches: 11. CDR1 LGHNA and CDR2 YSLEER come from the germline V gene.

The rearrangement uses TRBV19 and TRBJ1-5, with a tentative D call TRBD1 (6 bases). Germline V gene sequence: CDR1 LNHDA, CDR2 SQIVND (reference sequence). This CDR3 is built from 14 residues. The V gene lost 5 bases and the J gene lost 0 bases, with 8 bases spanning the gap. In DNA form, the CDR3 reads TGTGCCAGTAGTCGGACAGATAGCAATCAGCCCCAGCATTTT. Its translation is CASSRTDSNQPQHF.

This clone was found a few times. The chain joins TRBV6-1 to TRBJ2-1; D gene ambiguous. Germline V lookup: CDR1 MNHNS, CDR2 SASEGT. V shed 4 bases and J shed 0 bases, with 7 bases lying between them. The CDR3 covers 14 residues. As DNA, the CDR3 is TGTGCCAGCAGTGTGCCACTCTCCTACAATGAGCAGTTCTTC. This translates into CASSVPLSYNEQFF.